The 20 T cell receptor beta chains reported below all come from one sample, sequenced in a study of cytomegalovirus exposure and HLA in healthy donors. Primers for the PCR totalled 60 Vbeta and 13 Jbeta. TCRdb's copy holds only in-frame clones and misses some; the assay was immunoSEQ multiplex PCR. The sample includes 95,000 to 150,000 clones, approximately 72% of them seen just once. Sequencing was carried out using PBMCs. The receptors were sampled from a man younger than 35 in good health and CMV-seronegative.

This clone was seen more than once but under ten times. CDR3 nucleotide sequence: TGCAGCGTTGTTTCGGGTAATTCCTACGAGCAGTACTTC. Translated: CSVVSGNSYEQYF. The chain links TRBV29-1 to TRBJ2-7; no reliable D call. Trimming took 4 bases from V and 1 from J, leaving 11 bases between them. CDR3 length: 13 residues. CDR1 is SQVTM, CDR2 ANQGSEA, per germline.

This sequence joins TRBV5-1 and TRBJ2-3; TRBD2 is a possible D gene (6 bases). Germline CDR1 and CDR2: SGHRS and YFSETQ. The CDR3 runs to 16 residues. Trimming stripped 0 bases from V and 4 bases from J, with 15 bases between. Here the CDR3 DNA reads TGCGCCAGCAGCTTGGAAGGGCGGGAAGTGGCAGATACGCAGTATTTT. It translates to CASSLEGREVADTQYF.

This clone was seen a few times. The genes are TRBV5-6 and TRBJ1-3, with TRBD1 matching over 7 bases. CDR1 is SGHDT, CDR2 YYEEEE, per germline. Trimming removed 1 base from V and 0 bases from J; junction bases left unmatched: 13. The CDR3 length is 19 residues. As DNA, the CDR3 is TGTGCCAGCAGCTTGTCCCGGGACAGCCTTCGCCTCTCTGGAAACACCATATATTTT. Its translation is CASSLSRDSLRLSGNTIYF.

The rearrangement joins TRBV19 to TRBJ1-2; possible D gene TRBD1, 6 bases. The CDR3 has 15 amino acids. V shed 3 bases and J shed 3 bases, with 14 bases lying between them. Germline lookup yields CDR1 LNHDA and CDR2 SQIVND (reference sequence). This CDR3 is CASSMGQGPDYGYTF. CDR3 DNA: TGTGCCAGTAGTATGGGGCAGGGGCCGGACTATGGCTACACCTTC.

This clone was observed a handful of times. The rearrangement joins TRBV6-1 to TRBJ2-7, with 7 positions matching TRBD1. The V gene's germline CDR1 is MNHNS and CDR2 SASEGT. The CDR3 consists of 14 residues. Unmatched junction bases numbered 3, after V lost 4 bases and J lost 0 bases. For the CDR3, the DNA is TGTGCCAGCAGTGCGAGGACAGGCTCCTACGAGCAGTACTTC. Translated: CASSARTGSYEQYF.

CDR3 amino acids: CASSLDSSNTGELFF. The CDR3 bases are TGCGCCAGCAGCTTGGACAGTTCGAACACCGGGGAGCTGTTTTTT. The J gene is TRBJ2-2, the V gene TRBV5-1; D is undetermined. V lost 0 bases and J 0 bases, leaving 6 bases between the germline ends. The CDR3 spans 15 residues. Germline CDR1 SGHRS, CDR2 YFSETQ.

The chain combines TRBV19 with TRBJ2-7, with TRBD2 matching 13 bases. The V gene's germline CDR1 is LNHDA and CDR2 SQIVND (reference sequence). V gave up 6 bases and J gave up 5 bases; unmatched junction bases: 10. CDR3 length: 16 residues. The CDR3 here is CASSLTSGGPSHEQYF. CDR3 coding DNA: TGTGCCAGTAGCCTGACTAGCGGGGGGCCCAGTCACGAGCAGTACTTC.

The chain combines TRBV7-2 with TRBJ2-5; 7 positions match TRBD1. The CDR3 length is 13 residues. V trimming: 5 bases; J trimming: 4 bases; junction bases outside the gene matches: 4. CDR1 SGHTA and CDR2 FQGNSA come from the germline V gene. CDR3 amino acids: CASSRQGGETQYF. In DNA form, the CDR3 reads TGTGCCAGCAGCCGACAGGGTGGAGAGACCCAGTACTTC.

This sequence joins TRBV9 and TRBJ1-3; a weak D match, TRBD1 (5 bases). V lost 0 bases and J lost 5, with 12 bases in between. Germline loops: CDR1 SGDLS, CDR2 YYNGEE. The CDR3 is 15 amino acids. In nucleotides, the CDR3 is TGTGCCAGCAGCGTAGGGTCAGGGTCGCGAAACACCATATATTTT. Protein product: CASSVGSGSRNTIYF.

This chain connects TRBV2 to TRBJ1-2; 7 bases are shared with TRBD1. The length of the CDR3 is 15 residues. Germline CDR1 reads SNHLY; CDR2 reads FYNNEI. V lost 9 bases and J lost 4; bases outside the gene matches: 14. CDR3 bases: TGTGCCAGGGGGTTAAACAGGGGCGGCAGCTATGGCTACACCTTC. Its translation: CARGLNRGGSYGYTF.

This clone was seen only once. This chain connects TRBV28 to TRBJ2-5; 8 bases match TRBD1. CDR1 and CDR2 from the germline V gene are MDHEN and SYDVKM. This CDR3 comprises 14 residues. Trimming took 4 bases from V and 4 from J; bases not matched to a gene: 5. Here the CDR3 DNA reads TGTGCCAGCAGTTCCAGGACAGGGAGAGAGACCCAGTACTTC. Protein product: CASSSRTGRETQYF. Combining the CDR3 with reference TRBV28 and TRBJ2-5 gives the whole variable domain DVKVTQSSRYLVKRTGEKVFLECVQDMDHENMFWYRQDPGLGLRLIYFSYDVKMKEKGDIPEGYSVSREKKERFSLILESASTNQTSMYLCASSSRTGRETQYFGPGTRLLVL.

V is TRBV7-9 and J is TRBJ2-7, with 8 positions matching TRBD2. From germline, CDR1 is SEHNR and CDR2 FQNEAQ (reference sequence). The CDR3 covers 17 residues. Trimming removed 4 bases from V and 1 base from J; junction bases left unmatched: 12. CDR3 amino acids: CASSSPRLERGSYEQYF. Written as DNA, the CDR3 is TGTGCCAGCAGCTCTCCACGGCTAGAGCGGGGGTCCTACGAGCAGTACTTC.

The rearrangement uses TRBV19 and TRBJ1-4; possible D gene TRBD1, 6 bases. The length of the CDR3 is 15 residues. Germline loops: CDR1 LNHDA, CDR2 SQIVND (reference sequence). The V and J ends lost 4 bases and 7 bases respectively, with 16 bases between them. CDR3 DNA: TGTGCCAGTAGTACCCACAGGGCGGGAGGTGAAAAACTGTTTTTT. Translated, it gives CASSTHRAGGEKLFF.

The chain links TRBV27 to TRBJ2-7; 10 nucleotides match TRBD1. V gave up 5 bases and J gave up 4 bases; unmatched junction bases: 8. Germline V gene data show CDR1 as MNHEY and CDR2 as SMNVEV (reference sequence). This CDR3 region has 15 residues. CDR3 amino acids: CASSPRDRGLYEQYF. CDR3 bases: TGTGCCAGCAGTCCCCGGGACAGGGGTTTATACGAGCAGTACTTC.

This sequence joins TRBV5-1 and TRBJ2-2, with a weak D call TRBD1 (6 bases). This CDR3 comprises 15 residues. Trimming took 0 bases from V and 5 from J, leaving 11 bases between them. CDR1 is SGHRS, CDR2 YFSETQ, per germline. The CDR3 sequence is CASSLGTVGTGELFF. DNA for the CDR3: TGCGCCAGCAGCTTGGGGACAGTGGGAACCGGGGAGCTGTTTTTT. Full variable domain (remainder filled in from reference TRBV5-1 and TRBJ2-2): KAGVTQTPRYLIKTRGQQVTLSCSPISGHRSVSWYQQTPGQGLQFLFEYFSETQRNKGNFPGRFSGRQFSNSRSEMNVSTLELGDSALYLCASSLGTVGTGELFFGEGSRLTVL.

A few counts support this clone. The chain employs TRBV19 and TRBJ1-1; D gene ambiguous. The CDR3 spans 14 residues. Trimming removed 6 bases from V and 1 base from J, with 12 bases in between. Germline CDR1 is LNHDA and CDR2 is SQIVND (reference sequence). In nucleotides, the CDR3 is TGTGCCAGTAGCCAGAACCCAGGGAACACTGAAGCTTTCTTT. It encodes CASSQNPGNTEAFF. Complete variable domain (other parts from reference TRBV19 and TRBJ1-1): DGGITQSPKYLFRKEGQNVTLSCEQNLNHDAMYWYRQDPGQGLRLIYYSQIVNDFQKGDIAEGYSVSREKKESFPLTVTSAQKNPTAFYLCASSQNPGNTEAFFGQGTRLTVV.

The chain combines TRBV5-4 with TRBJ2-6; possible D gene TRBD2, 6 bases. CDR1 is SGHNT and CDR2 is YYREEE in the germline V gene (reference sequence). Trimming left V 2 bases short and J 0 bases short, with 15 bases between. CDR3 size: 18 residues. CDR3 bases: TGTGCCAGCAGCTTTAATATGGGAGGCTTCTCTGGGGCCAACGTCCTGACTTTC. Amino acid sequence: CASSFNMGGFSGANVLTF.

This clone was observed a few times. The V gene is TRBV6-4, the J gene TRBJ2-2, with a weak D call TRBD2 (6 bases). This CDR3 is 14 amino acids long. Germline loops: CDR1 MRHNA, CDR2 SNTAGT. V dropped 8 bases and J dropped 4 bases, with 14 bases sitting between them. The CDR3 nucleotides are TGTGCCAGCGCGCCGGGGGTTCGCACCGGGGAGCTGTTTTTT. Its protein product is CASAPGVRTGELFF.

The chain carries TRBV27 and TRBJ2-3, with no clear D. Germline loops: CDR1 MNHEY, CDR2 SMNVEV (reference sequence). V was shortened by 3 bases and J by 4 bases, with 5 bases between the two germline ends. The CDR3 sequence is 12 residues long. The CDR3 DNA sequence: TGTGCCAGCAGTTTTTATGCAGATACGCAGTATTTT. Translation gives CASSFYADTQYF.

V is TRBV5-1 and J is TRBJ1-1; D is possibly TRBD1 (6 bases). V was trimmed by 4 bases and J by 4 bases, leaving 17 bases between them. The CDR3 is 15 amino acids. Germline-derived CDR1 and CDR2 are SGHRS and YFSETQ. CDR3 nucleotide sequence: TGCGCCAGCAGCAGCCTACAGGGTCAGGGCACTGAAGCTTTCTTT. Its translation is CASSSLQGQGTEAFF.